The 16 T cell receptor beta chains reported below all come from one sample, sequenced in a study of CD8 T cells in ankylosing spondylitis. TCRdb re-derived calls from the 5' RACE reads in MiXCR, one entry per CDR3 protein. The data contain approximately 350,000 distinct CDR3 sequences, 20% to 25% of them singletons. Source material: blood, either unsorted or a sorted T cell fraction (not recorded which). The receptors originated from a male donor with ankylosing spondylitis or in good health (not recorded which).

This clonotype has just a few counts. This sequence joins TRBV25-1 and TRBJ2-3, with a weak D call TRBD1 (5 bases). Trimming shortened V by 5 bases and J by 4 bases, and 16 bases separated the two germline ends. The germline CDR1 and CDR2 sequences are MGHDK and SYGVNS. This CDR3 comprises 15 residues. CDR3 region: CASSQGDLQADTQYF. In DNA form, the CDR3 reads TGTGCCAGCAGTCAAGGGGATCTACAGGCAGATACGCAGTATTTT. The variable domain in full, with the rest retrieved from reference TRBV25-1 and TRBJ2-3, is EADIYQTPRYLVIGTGKKITLECSQTMGHDKMYWYQQDPGMELHLIHYSYGVNSTEKGDLSSESTVSRIRTEHFPLTLESARPSHTSQYLCASSQGDLQADTQYFGPGTRLTVL.

The chain combines TRBV6-5 with TRBJ2-1; 10 bases agree with TRBD2. The CDR3 sequence is 17 residues long. Looked up from germline, CDR1 is MNHEY and CDR2 is SVGAGI. The V and J ends lost 4 bases and 4 bases, in that order; junction bases with no gene match: 10. In DNA form, the CDR3 reads TGTGCCAGCAGTTCCAGCGGGGGGGTTATTTTTTACAATGAGCAGTTCTTC. It codes for CASSSSGGVIFYNEQFF.

The chain recombines TRBV28 with TRBJ1-3; the D is unclear. This CDR3 has 13 amino acids. In germline, CDR1 is MDHEN, CDR2 SYDVKM. The ends were cut back, 6 bases at V and 7 bases at J, with 13 bases in the middle. The CDR3 coding sequence is TGTGCCAGCAGCTCCCGACTGAGCAACACCATATATTTT. Translating gives CASSSRLSNTIYF.

The gene calls are TRBV3-1 and TRBJ2-1; TRBD1 matches 7 bases. CDR3 length equals 19 residues. The junction had 15 bases not matched to a gene; V was cut back by 4 bases and J by 0 bases. Per the germline V gene, CDR1 is LGHDT and CDR2 is YNNKEL (reference sequence). The CDR3 DNA reads TGTGCCAGCAGCCCGAGGGACAGCCCTTACCTTTACTCCTACAATGAGCAGTTCTTC. Translated, it gives CASSPRDSPYLYSYNEQFF.

The chain employs TRBV7-9 and TRBJ2-2; D may be TRBD2 (5 bases). Germline CDR1 SEHNR, CDR2 FQNEAQ (reference sequence). The V and J ends lost 6 bases and 4 bases respectively, with 15 bases between them. The CDR3 is made up of 15 amino acids. This CDR3 reads CASSSTPGGTGELFF. The CDR3 DNA reads as TGTGCCAGCAGTTCTACGCCCGGAGGCACCGGGGAGCTGTTTTTT.

This chain uses TRBV6-4 with TRBJ2-7; 10 bases match TRBD2. CDR1 and CDR2 from the germline V gene are MRHNA and SNTAGT. This CDR3 is 15 amino acids long. V lost 5 bases and J lost 2; bases outside the gene matches: 6. DNA for the CDR3: TGTGCCAGCAGTCATAGGACTAGCGGCACCTACGAGCAGTACTTC. Its protein product is CASSHRTSGTYEQYF.

Details on this clonotype: Possible read error: a much larger clone is one base away. This chain joins TRBV6-5 and TRBJ2-7; 8 bases line up with TRBD2. There are 15 residues in the CDR3. Germline V gene data show CDR1 as MNHEY and CDR2 as SVGAGI. The CDR3: CDSSYFASGGPEQYF. The CDR3 region has the DNA TGTGACAGCAGTTACTTTGCCAGCGGGGGCCCTGAGCAGTACTTC.

The chain employs TRBV9 and TRBJ2-7; tentatively, D is TRBD2 (5 bases). Germline CDR1 reads SGDLS; CDR2 reads YYNGEE. The ends were cut back, 4 bases at V and 1 base at J, with 18 bases in the middle. The CDR3 covers 16 residues. The CDR3: CASSPSGVVGSYEQYF. Written as DNA, the CDR3 is TGTGCCAGCAGCCCTTCCGGGGTTGTCGGGTCCTACGAGCAGTACTTC.

J is TRBJ2-5 and V is TRBV2, with D tentatively TRBD1 or TRBD2 (6 bases each). Deletions cut 8 bases from V and 0 bases from J, with 16 bases between. CDR3 length: 15 residues. CDR1 and CDR2 from the germline V gene are SNHLY and FYNNEI. The CDR3 here is CASGMEGVDQETQYF. CDR3 nucleotides: TGTGCCAGCGGGATGGAGGGGGTGGACCAAGAGACCCAGTACTTC.

This chain links TRBV5-1 with TRBJ1-1; 8 positions match TRBD1. V lost 0 bases, J lost 1 base, and 2 bases stayed unmatched. CDR3 length: 15 amino acids. Per germline, CDR1 SGHRS and CDR2 YFSETQ. The chain's CDR3 is CASSLGDRGNTEAFF. CDR3 DNA sequence: TGCGCCAGCAGCTTGGGAGACAGGGGGAACACTGAAGCTTTCTTT. Drawing the rest from reference TRBV5-1 and TRBJ1-1, the complete variable domain is KAGVTQTPRYLIKTRGQQVTLSCSPISGHRSVSWYQQTPGQGLQFLFEYFSETQRNKGNFPGRFSGRQFSNSRSEMNVSTLELGDSALYLCASSLGDRGNTEAFFGQGTRLTVV.

This clonotype was observed a handful of times. This rearrangement joins TRBV6-5 to TRBJ2-3, with 10 bases matching TRBD2. This CDR3 has 15 amino acids. V lost 3 bases, J lost 5 bases, and 5 bases stayed unmatched. Germline V gene data show CDR1 as MNHEY and CDR2 as SVGAGI. The DNA for the CDR3 is TGTGCCAGCAGTTATCTAGCGGGGGCCGGAGATACGCAGTATTTT. Its translation: CASSYLAGAGDTQYF.

The chain couples TRBV9 to TRBJ2-7; weak D call: TRBD1 (6 bases). The CDR3 runs to 14 residues. Trimming took 4 bases from V and 3 from J, leaving 14 bases between them. Germline loops: CDR1 SGDLS, CDR2 YYNGEE. The DNA for the CDR3 is TGTGCCAGCAGCCCAAGGGGGTCCGGCTACGAGCAGTACTTC. Translation: CASSPRGSGYEQYF.

This clonotype occurred a few times. The J gene is TRBJ2-7, the V gene TRBV11-2; TRBD1 might be the D (5 bases). Deletions cut 2 bases from V and 3 bases from J, with 11 bases between. Per germline, CDR1 SGHAT and CDR2 FQNNGV. The CDR3 contains 14 residues. The CDR3 DNA reads TGTGCCAGCAGCTTATGGGCGACAGTCTACGAGCAGTACTTC. Protein: CASSLWATVYEQYF.

The rearrangement links TRBV7-9 to TRBJ2-7, with D perhaps TRBD2 (5 bases). The CDR3 is made up of 14 amino acids. Germline V gene data show CDR1 as SEHNR and CDR2 as FQNEAQ (reference sequence). V dropped 6 bases and J dropped 4 bases, with 16 bases sitting between them. The CDR3 sequence is CASRRDGLTYEQYF. CDR3 DNA: TGTGCCAGCAGGAGGGATGGGCTAACGTACGAGCAGTACTTC.

V and J are TRBV20-1 and TRBJ2-2; the match to TRBD2 covers 11 bases. The germline CDR1 and CDR2 sequences are DFQATT and SNEGSKA (reference sequence). The CDR3 contains 15 residues. The junction had 0 bases not matched to a gene; V was cut back by 3 bases and J by 0 bases. The CDR3 here is CSASSGGANTGELFF. The CDR3 DNA sequence: TGCAGTGCTAGTAGCGGGGGGGCGAACACCGGGGAGCTGTTTTTT.

In this sample, this clonotype turned up a few times. CDR3 protein: CAMGVGDYQETQYF. CDR3 coding DNA: TGTGCCATGGGGGTGGGGGACTACCAAGAGACCCAGTACTTC. The chain recombines TRBV7-2 with TRBJ2-5; D is possibly TRBD2 (6 bases). Germline V lookup: CDR1 SGHTA, CDR2 FQGNSA. The V gene lost 10 bases and the J gene lost 0 bases, with 15 bases spanning the gap. CDR3 length: 14 residues.